The 19 T cell receptor beta chains below were found in one sample sequenced in a study of CD8+CD57+ T cells in acquired aplastic anemia. All sequencing subjects had displayed CD8+CD57+ cell expansion on flow cytometry. Genomic DNA acted as the template from which TCR beta VDJ combination and CDR3 sequence profiling were carried out. From the reads, TCRdb called clonotypes with MiXCR, one entry per CDR3 protein. The table has more than 200,000 distinct CDR3 sequences, 40% to 60% seen once; the top ten hold just under 20%. The sequencing input was sorted CD4+, CD8+, or CD8+CD57+ T cells (not recorded which) from PBMCs. Receptor source: a human donor with aplastic anemia.

The rearrangement uses TRBV19 and TRBJ2-2; D is unresolved. The CDR3 runs to 13 residues. CDR1 and CDR2 from the germline V gene are LNHDA and SQIVND (reference sequence). Trimming shortened V by 1 base and J by 4 bases, and 4 bases separated the two germline ends. CDR3 DNA sequence: TGTGCCAGTAGTATAGTCGCCACCGGGGAGCTGTTTTTT. This translates into CASSIVATGELFF.

As to this clonotype: A much larger clone is a single base away; this may be a read error. J is TRBJ1-1 and V is TRBV5-1; D perhaps matches TRBD1 (5 bases). CDR1 is SGHRS, CDR2 YFSETQ, per germline. Between the trimmed V and J ends, which lost 4 bases and 3 bases, there was a span of 10 bases. This CDR3 is 13 amino acids long. The chain's CDR3 is CASSIGADTEAFF. The CDR3 DNA is TGCGCCAGCAGCATCGGGGCAGACACTGAAGCTTTCTTT.

The chain carries TRBV2 and TRBJ2-1; TRBD1 matches at 7 bases. Per germline, CDR1 SNHLY and CDR2 FYNNEI. Trimming cost V 6 bases and J 6 bases; bases outside gene matches: 11. This CDR3 is built from 15 residues. CDR3 nucleotides: TGTGCCAGCAGCGATACAGGGGTCAGGGGCAATGAGCAGTTCTTC. Translation: CASSDTGVRGNEQFF.

The sample holds many counts of this clonotype. The chain links TRBV10-2 to TRBJ1-2, with unresolved D. The germline V gene has CDR1 WSHSY and CDR2 SAAADI. Trimming took 6 bases from V and 3 from J, leaving 14 bases between them. CDR3 length: 14 residues. CDR3 loop: CASSPSSSHYGYTF. In nucleotides, the CDR3 is TGCGCCAGCAGCCCCAGTTCTTCCCACTATGGCTACACCTTC.

This clonotype was found a few times. V gene TRBV12-5 combines with J gene TRBJ1-4; D call uncertain. Germline V gives CDR1 LGHNT, CDR2 FRNRAP. The CDR3 length is 16 residues. V lost 6 bases and J 2 bases, leaving 16 bases between the germline ends. CDR3: CASGVVGFSTNEKLFF. The CDR3 DNA sequence: TGTGCTAGTGGGGTGGTAGGGTTCAGTACTAATGAAAAACTGTTTTTT. The variable domain in full, with the rest retrieved from reference TRBV12-5 and TRBJ1-4, is DARVTQTPRHKVTEMGQEVTMRCQPILGHNTVFWYRQTMMQGLELLAYFRNRAPLDDSGMPKDRFSAEMPDATLATLKIQPSEPRDSAVYFCASGVVGFSTNEKLFFGSGTQLSVL.

This clonotype is a singleton in its sample. CDR3 region: CASSVWGGPWDTQYF. The CDR3 region has the DNA TGTGCCAGCAGTGTGTGGGGGGGCCCGTGGGATACGCAGTATTTT. The V call is TRBV5-6, the J call TRBJ2-3, with D possibly matching TRBD2 (7 bases). The V gene lost 5 bases and the J gene lost 6 bases, with 19 bases spanning the gap. The CDR3 totals 15 residues. Germline CDR1 reads SGHDT; CDR2 reads YYEEEE.

The chain links TRBV24-1 to TRBJ2-1, with D uncertain. The length of the CDR3 is 15 residues. V was cut by 3 bases and J by 5 bases, with 13 bases left in between. CDR1 and CDR2 (germline): KGHDR, SFDVKD. The CDR3 is CATSDGLGVDNEQFF. CDR3 nucleotides: TGTGCCACCAGTGATGGTCTAGGCGTCGACAATGAGCAGTTCTTC.

This clonotype showed up just once. With a much larger clone just one base away, this may be a read error. This chain uses TRBV15 with TRBJ1-6; tentatively, D is TRBD1 (5 bases). CDR3 size: 14 residues. Trimming left V 1 base short and J 9 bases short, with 10 bases between. Germline V gene lookup returns CDR1 LNHNV and CDR2 YYDKDF (reference sequence). The chain's CDR3 is CATSRGGEGSPLHF. The CDR3 bases are TGTGCCACCAGCAGAGGGGGCGAAGGTTCACCCCTCCACTTT.

The table lists this clonotype with many counts. Here the CDR3 reads CASSTGTGGLNEQFF. CDR3 coding DNA: TGTGCCAGCAGCACCGGGACAGGGGGCCTCAATGAGCAGTTCTTC. V and J are TRBV6-5 and TRBJ2-1, with 12 bases that match TRBD1. Germline values: CDR1 MNHEY, CDR2 SVGAGI. Unmatched junction bases numbered 6, after V lost 6 bases and J lost 6 bases. CDR3 size: 15 residues.

The V and J genes are TRBV20-1 and TRBJ2-7; 10 bases align to TRBD1. Losses at the gene ends were 6 bases for V and 5 bases for J; bases not matched to a gene: 10. The V gene's germline CDR1 is DFQATT and CDR2 SNEGSKA (reference sequence). The CDR3 loop spans 14 amino acids. CDR3 region: CSAHTGTGANEQYF. The CDR3 DNA follows: TGCAGTGCCCATACCGGGACAGGGGCTAACGAGCAGTACTTC.

Notes on this clonotype: With a much larger clone just one base away, this may be a read error. The genes are TRBV6-5 and TRBJ1-4, with 8 bases fitting TRBD1. V was pared by 4 bases and J by 5 bases, with 9 bases of the junction left unmatched. Germline-derived CDR1 and CDR2 are MNHEY and SVGAGI. The CDR3 loop spans 16 amino acids. The CDR3 is CASSLTKTGANEKLFF. The CDR3 DNA reads as TGTGCCAGCAGTTTGACAAAGACAGGGGCGAATGAAAAACTGTTTTTT.

In its sample, this clonotype was seen many times. V is TRBV12-3 or TRBV12-4 and J is TRBJ1-3; D call uncertain. The CDR3 is 16 amino acids. Between the trimmed V and J ends, which lost 0 bases and 7 bases, there was a span of 16 bases. The CDR3 sequence: CASSLASLRARNTIYF. CDR3 coding DNA: TGTGCCAGCAGTTTAGCGAGCCTCCGGGCAAGGAACACCATATATTTT.

The chain recombines TRBV24-1 with TRBJ2-3; 7 positions match TRBD1. The CDR3 is made up of 16 amino acids. Germline lookup yields CDR1 KGHDR and CDR2 SFDVKD. The trim removed 3 bases at V and 6 bases at J, leaving 11 bases unmatched. The CDR3 loop reads CATSDARQGDWDTQYF. The CDR3 nucleotides are TGTGCCACCAGTGATGCGCGACAGGGCGATTGGGATACGCAGTATTTT.

This clonotype was counted ten times or more. The gene calls are TRBV20-1 and TRBJ1-6; 10 bases are shared with TRBD1. The CDR3 is made up of 14 amino acids. Trimming removed 6 bases from V and 6 bases from J; junction bases left unmatched: 5. CDR1 and CDR2 (germline): DFQATT, SNEGSKA (reference sequence). The CDR3 DNA follows: TGCAGTGCGACCCGGACAGGGGGTAATTCACCCCTCCACTTT. Protein sequence: CSATRTGGNSPLHF.

The CDR3 loop is CASSLGGRETDTQYF. Here the CDR3 DNA reads TGTGCCAGCAGCTTAGGCGGGAGGGAAACAGATACGCAGTATTTT. The chain links TRBV11-2 to TRBJ2-3; 9 positions agree with TRBD2. Germline CDR1 reads SGHAT; CDR2 reads FQNNGV. V gave up 1 base and J gave up 3 bases; unmatched junction bases: 2. This CDR3 has 15 residues.

V gene TRBV19 combines with J gene TRBJ1-2, with 9 positions matching TRBD1. Germline trimming cut 5 bases from V and 0 bases from J; bases unmatched to any gene: 10. CDR1 and CDR2 (germline): LNHDA, SQIVND (reference sequence). CDR3 length: 17 amino acids. Here the CDR3 DNA reads TGTGCCAGTAGTTCCCGGACAGGGGAGGTTTCTAACTATGGCTACACCTTC. Its translation: CASSSRTGEVSNYGYTF.

This clonotype has only a few counts. The chain has TRBV2 and TRBJ2-3; D is unresolved. Germline values: CDR1 SNHLY, CDR2 FYNNEI. V shed 8 bases and J shed 11 bases, with 11 bases lying between them. The CDR3 covers 10 residues. CDR3 DNA sequence: TGTGCCAGCCTCCGGGTCCTGCAGTATTTT. Its translation: CASLRVLQYF.

The table lists this clonotype with many counts. The V and J genes are TRBV20-1 and TRBJ2-3; 13 positions agree with TRBD2. The CDR3 totals 15 residues. CDR1 is DFQATT, CDR2 SNEGSKA, per germline (reference sequence). V dropped 6 bases and J dropped 2; count of bases not matched to a gene: 5. This CDR3 is CSATSGGDTTDTQYF. For the CDR3, the DNA is TGCAGTGCCACTAGCGGGGGGGACACCACAGATACGCAGTATTTT.

This clonotype was recorded many times. The chain employs TRBV5-1 and TRBJ2-7; 8 bases are a match to TRBD1. This CDR3 spans 15 amino acids. Losses at the gene ends were 0 bases for V and 1 base for J; bases not matched to a gene: 3. The germline gives CDR1 SGHRS, CDR2 YFSETQ. CDR3 bases: TGCGCCAGCAGCTTGGTTCAGGGGGCATCCTACGAGCAGTACTTC. This sequence encodes CASSLVQGASYEQYF.